This T cell receptor beta chain appears in the sequencing data of a study of CD8 T cells in Susac syndrome. General study findings and limits: It was acknowledged by the study that relatively few individuals were included in its TCR sequencing and HLA analysis. In Susac patients, clonal expansion was not detected in CD4+ cells.

About this clonotype: Its antigen is unknown.

Reverse transcription of about 0.45 to 1 ug RNA was carried out with random hexamers. TCRdb re-derived calls from the immunoSEQ multiplex PCR reads in MiXCR, one entry per CDR3 protein. The table records approximately 260,000 distinct CDR3 sequences, 90% to 97% of them present only once. Sequencing of TCR beta drew on CD8+ and CD4+ T cells from blood. Diagnostic criteria defined recently for definite or probable disease were met by the Susac syndrome patients. The CDR3 consists of 14 residues. Germline V gene lookup returns CDR1 MGHDK and CDR2 SYGVNS. With 2 bases removed from V and 3 bases from J, the gap between germline ends came to 11 bases.

The material sequenced was CD4+ T cells from PBMCs. The chain links TRBV25-1 to TRBJ2-7; D may be TRBD1 or TRBD2 (5 bases each). This TCR was recovered from a human donor with Susac syndrome. This CDR3 is CASSERGRIYEQYF. CDR3 DNA: TGTGCCAGCAGTGAAAGGGGACGGATCTACGAGCAGTACTTC.